This T cell receptor beta chain appears in the sequencing data of a study of T cell responses to AZD1222 COVID-19 vaccine. Germline lookup yields CDR1 SGHRS and CDR2 YFSETQ. This CDR3 region has 17 residues. Germline trimming cut 5 bases from V and 4 bases from J; bases unmatched to any gene: 9. Repertoires were generated with immunoSEQ multiplex PCR, while TCRdb's copy carries only in-frame clones and drops some. The table has 40,000 to 60,000 clones, under 85% seen once. The V gene is TRBV5-1, the J gene TRBJ2-3; 14 bases are a match to TRBD2. This sample comprised peripheral blood, obtained on day 0 of MenACWY control vaccination. The TCR originated in an adult in good health. For the CDR3, the DNA is TGCGCCAGCAGTTGGGGACTAGCGGGGGTGGGACCAGATACGCAGTATTTT. It specifies CASSWGLAGVGPDTQYF.